This T cell receptor beta chain was observed in a study of blood T cell repertoires in COVID-19 (dated by TCRdb to 2020 to 2022). Describing the broader study: Collaborator samples came from the United States, Italy and Spain and covered acute and convalescent phases of COVID-19. The prospective study material was composed of cDNA or gDNA derived from T cells, B-cell-depleted T cells, or PBMCs. The dataset comprised deeply sampled blood TCRbeta repertoires from subjects exposed to, actively infected with, or recovered from COVID-19. The repertoires were released in a freely available public database intended as a resource for research on the immune response to SARS-CoV-2. Samples were obtained from the ongoing ImmuneRACE study (first 160 participants) and from 950 to 1,500 subjects provided by 6 global collaborators. The sample metadata nearly always contained a de-identified subject ID, COVID-19 status, age in years and sex. Where available, HLA class I and class II types were obtained from metadata supplied by the sample provider rather than from assay-based typing. Here is what the overall study found, with its caveats: The quantity of clinical and demographic metadata differed by source and by participant and was supplied without curation.

Including cysteine and phenylalanine, the CDR3 has 17 amino acids. Kept here is only the CDR3 DNA, which spans 51 bases and is read in frame from base 1. The immunoSEQ Assay, a bias-controlled multiplex PCR, was used to amplify TCRbeta CDR3 regions from genomic DNA. For the original study's pipeline: The number of nucleated cells in each sample was estimated from the amplification of reference gene primers within the assay. To quantify the absolute abundance of each unique TCRbeta CDR3 rearrangement, sequence reads were collapsed and filtered. For each sample, productive Simpson clonality was calculated as the square root of Simpson's diversity index over productive rearrangements. Entries here come from immuneACCESS through TCRdb and include only in-frame sequences with V and J called. Some clones fail to appear in such tables; in the studies checked, an unresolved V gene covers under half of the shortfall, and the cause of the remainder is unknown. The DNA was the basis for D and trimming; V, J and clone size are from that table. The sample profile shows approximately 100,000 clones; 75% to 85% of them were found once. The ten most abundant clones make up about 10% of the sample.

Notes on this clone: Its antigen specificity is not known. Base qualities were left out, and no much larger clone turns up one base away.

Collaborating institutions collected whole blood in K2EDTA tubes following their own protocols. For TCRbeta analysis, collaborators shipped samples in one of three forms: frozen whole blood, isolated PBMCs, or DNA extracted from either of those sample types. Source material: peripheral blood. The chain is encoded by TRBV12-2 joined to TRBJ1-1; the table's D call of TRBD1 was not tested on the DNA. TRBV12-2 is assigned pseudogene status. The TCR originated in a human donor in a cohort sampled during active COVID-19. Here the CDR3 is given as CASRPRDRGLVSTEAFF. The nucleotide sequence reads as follows: TGTGCAAGTCGCCCCCGGGACAGGGGGCTGGTGAGTACTGAAGCTTTCTTT.